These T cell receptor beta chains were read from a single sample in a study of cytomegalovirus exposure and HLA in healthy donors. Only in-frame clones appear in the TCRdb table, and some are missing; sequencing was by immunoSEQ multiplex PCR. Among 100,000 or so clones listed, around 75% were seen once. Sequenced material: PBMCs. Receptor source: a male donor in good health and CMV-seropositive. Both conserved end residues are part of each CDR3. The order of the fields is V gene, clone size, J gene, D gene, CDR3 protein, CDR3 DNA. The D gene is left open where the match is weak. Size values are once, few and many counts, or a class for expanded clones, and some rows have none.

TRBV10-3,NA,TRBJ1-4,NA,CAISDQGPQVGLFF,TGTGCCATCAGTGATCAGGGTCCCCAAGTAGGGCTGTTTTTT
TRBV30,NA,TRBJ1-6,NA,CACSSSPYNSPLHF,TGTGCCTGCTCGTCGAGTCCTTATAATTCACCCCTCCACTTT
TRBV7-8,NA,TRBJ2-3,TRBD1,CASSYFRDRSTDTQYF,TGTGCCAGCAGCTACTTCCGGGACAGGAGCACAGATACGCAGTATTTT
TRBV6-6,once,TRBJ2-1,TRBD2,CASSWGTSGGGDEQFF,TGTGCCAGCAGTTGGGGGACTAGCGGGGGCGGGGATGAGCAGTTCTTC
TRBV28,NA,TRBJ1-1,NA,CASSHREGTEAFF,TGTGCCAGCAGCCACAGGGAGGGGACTGAAGCTTTCTTT
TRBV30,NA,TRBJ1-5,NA,CAWSERWGDRTYDSNQPQHF,TGTGCCTGGAGTGAAAGGTGGGGCGACAGGACCTATGATAGCAATCAGCCCCAGCATTTT
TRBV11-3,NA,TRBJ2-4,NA,CASSLGKEADADIQYF,TGTGCCAGCAGCTTAGGTAAGGAAGCAGATGCGGACATTCAGTACTTC
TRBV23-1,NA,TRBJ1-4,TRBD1,CASLDRVAEKLFF,TGCGCCAGCTTGGACAGGGTTGCGGAAAAACTGTTTTTT
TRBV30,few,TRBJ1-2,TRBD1,CAWSHGQGSYGYTF,TGTGCCTGGAGCCATGGACAGGGGAGCTATGGCTACACCTTC
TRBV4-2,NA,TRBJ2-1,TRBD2,CASSQVAGGLIGYDEQFF,TGTGCCAGCAGCCAAGTAGCGGGGGGTTTGATCGGTTACGATGAGCAGTTCTTC
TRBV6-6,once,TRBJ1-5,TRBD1,CASEPDRGNRNQPQHF,TGTGCCAGCGAGCCGGACAGGGGCAACCGTAATCAGCCCCAGCATTTT
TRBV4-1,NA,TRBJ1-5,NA,CASSQGKGDSNQPQHF,TGCGCCAGCAGCCAAGGGAAAGGGGATAGCAATCAGCCCCAGCATTTT
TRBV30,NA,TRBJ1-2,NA,CASPDRFYGYTF,TGTGCCTCACCGGACAGATTCTATGGCTACACCTTC
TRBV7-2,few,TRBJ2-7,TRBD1,CASSFGTGGYEQYF,TGTGCCAGCAGCTTCGGGACAGGGGGCTACGAGCAGTACTTC
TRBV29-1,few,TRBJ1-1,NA,CSVPEQGIHTEAFF,TGCAGCGTTCCGGAACAGGGAATACACACTGAAGCTTTCTTT
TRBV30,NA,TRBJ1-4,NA,CAWTRGVNEKLFF,TGTGCCTGGACCCGGGGGGTTAATGAAAAACTGTTTTTT
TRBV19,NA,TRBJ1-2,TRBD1,CASISTGEGYTF,TGTGCCAGTATCTCGACAGGGGAGGGCTACACCTTC
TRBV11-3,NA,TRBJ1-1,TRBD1,CASTPGLGTDMNTEAFF,TGTGCCAGCACCCCCGGCCTGGGGACAGATATGAACACTGAAGCTTTCTTT
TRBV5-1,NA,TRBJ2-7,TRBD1,CASSSGTGDLYEQYF,TGCGCCAGCAGCTCCGGGACAGGTGACCTCTACGAGCAGTACTTC
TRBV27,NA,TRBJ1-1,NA,CASRILDRRPGHENTEAFF,TGTGCCAGCAGAATACTCGATCGTAGACCGGGACACGAGAACACTGAAGCTTTCTTT
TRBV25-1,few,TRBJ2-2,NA,CASSEPAGSAGELFF,TGTGCCAGCAGTGAACCCGCGGGATCGGCCGGGGAGCTGTTTTTT
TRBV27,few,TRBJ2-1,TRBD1,CASSLRDSLNEQFF,TGTGCCAGCAGTCTACGGGACAGCCTCAATGAGCAGTTCTTC
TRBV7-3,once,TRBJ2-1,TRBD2,CASSLGLVSGEQFF,TGTGCCAGCAGCTTAGGACTAGTTAGTGGTGAGCAGTTCTTC
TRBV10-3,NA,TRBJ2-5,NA,CAIRGTGGLEVETQYF,TGTGCCATCCGCGGTACAGGAGGGTTGGAAGTGGAGACCCAGTACTTC
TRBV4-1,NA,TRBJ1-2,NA,CASSPTPAGKGYTF,TGCGCCAGCAGCCCGACACCCGCAGGGAAGGGCTACACCTTC
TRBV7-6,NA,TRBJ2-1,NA,CASSSSLGRGLSPYNEQFF,TGTGCCAGCAGCTCCTCTTTGGGGCGGGGGCTCTCCCCCTACAATGAGCAGTTCTTC
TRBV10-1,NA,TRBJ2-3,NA,CASSESGRSGTDTQYF,TGCGCCAGCAGTGAGTCGGGCAGGTCGGGCACAGATACGCAGTATTTT
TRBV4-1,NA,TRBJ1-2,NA,CASSQENQRVRRSYGYTF,TGCGCCAGCAGCCAAGAGAATCAGAGGGTTAGACGAAGCTATGGCTACACCTTC
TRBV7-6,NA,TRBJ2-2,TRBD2,CASSLTRQRGERGELFF,TGTGCCAGCAGCCTAACACGTCAGCGGGGGGAGCGCGGGGAGCTGTTTTTT
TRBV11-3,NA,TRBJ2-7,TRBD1,CASSAGTGEPSEQYF,TGTGCCAGCAGCGCCGGGACAGGGGAGCCTAGCGAGCAGTACTTC
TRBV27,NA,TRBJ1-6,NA,CASRETGGSPLHF,TGTGCCAGCAGAGAGACGGGGGGATCACCCCTCCACTTT
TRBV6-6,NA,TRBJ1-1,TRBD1,CASSYSRTGINTEAFF,TGTGCCAGCAGTTACTCGAGGACAGGGATTAACACTGAAGCTTTCTTT
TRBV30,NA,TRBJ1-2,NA,CAWSVAGNNYGYTF,TGTGCCTGGAGTGTTGCGGGGAATAACTATGGCTACACCTTC
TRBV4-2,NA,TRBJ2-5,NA,CASSQGGDRETQYF,TGTGCCAGCAGCCAAGGGGGGGATCGGGAGACCCAGTACTTC
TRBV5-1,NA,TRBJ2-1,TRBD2,CASSLAYLGGGYNEQFF,TGCGCCAGCAGCTTGGCCTACTTGGGGGGGGGATACAATGAGCAGTTCTTC
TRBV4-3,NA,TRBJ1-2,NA,CASSQESGNSYYGYTF,TGCGCCAGCAGCCAAGAATCAGGGAATTCGTACTATGGCTACACCTTC
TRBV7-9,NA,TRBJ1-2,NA,CASSPRPSYGYTF,TGTGCCAGCAGCCCGAGGCCTTCGTATGGCTACACCTTC
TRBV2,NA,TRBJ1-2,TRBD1,CASRTGIANYGYTF,TGTGCCAGCCGGACAGGTATAGCTAACTATGGCTACACCTTC
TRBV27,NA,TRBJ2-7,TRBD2,CASSLSGTSGYEQYF,TGTGCCAGCAGTTTGTCCGGGACTAGCGGCTACGAGCAGTACTTC
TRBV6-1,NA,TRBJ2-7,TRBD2,CASSGSPAGGYEQYF,TGTGCCAGCAGTGGAAGTCCAGCGGGGGGTTACGAGCAGTACTTC
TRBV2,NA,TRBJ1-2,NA,CASRQQPGHGSTF,TGTGCCAGTAGACAGCAGCCTGGACATGGCTCCACCTTC
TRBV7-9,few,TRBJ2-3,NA,CASSLLSLSTDTQYF,TGTGCCAGCAGCTTACTTAGTCTCAGCACAGATACGCAGTATTTT
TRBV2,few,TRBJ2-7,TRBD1,CASSTGGYSYEQYF,TGTGCCAGCAGTACAGGGGGATATTCCTACGAGCAGTACTTC
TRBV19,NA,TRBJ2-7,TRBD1,CASSPPGQKYEQYF,TGTGCCAGTAGTCCTCCGGGACAGAAGTACGAGCAGTACTTC
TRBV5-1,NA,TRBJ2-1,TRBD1,CASSFGTANNEQFF,TGCGCCAGCAGCTTCGGGACAGCTAACAATGAGCAGTTCTTC